This TCR beta chain comes out of a study of T cell responses to AZD1222 COVID-19 vaccine. Study-wide results and caveats: It should be noted that donors were predominantly white British and more often female, and clonal diversity was possibly underestimated.

The CDR3 contains 13 residues. V was clipped by 6 bases and J by 7 bases, with 15 bases between them. Comment on this clone: Its antigen is currently unknown.

The method was immunoSEQ multiplex PCR; TCRdb's version includes in-frame clones alone and lacks a portion of them. The table records about 170,000 clones, less than 90% of them present only once. The sequencing here drew on peripheral blood, taken on day 0 of AZD1222 vaccination. The source of this sequence is an adult in good health. The rearrangement uses TRBV12-3 or TRBV12-4 and TRBJ1-1, with D tentatively TRBD1 (5 bases). The CDR3 loop is CASRYGGIGEAFF. The CDR3 region has the DNA TGTGCCAGCAGATACGGGGGAATCGGTGAAGCTTTCTTT.